One sample yielded the 15 T cell receptor beta chains listed below, sequenced in a study of technical replicates of blood from a few donors. TCRdb's copy holds only in-frame clones and misses some; the assay was immunoSEQ multiplex PCR. The repertoire holds roughly 12,000 clones, with 79% as singletons. Sequences were obtained from PBMCs. Source of these receptors: a human donor in good health.

CDR3 amino acids: CASSLKGYNEQFF. In nucleotides, the CDR3 is TGTGCCAGCAGTTTAAAGGGGTACAATGAGCAGTTCTTC. The chain joins TRBV28 to TRBJ2-1; possible D gene TRBD1, 5 bases. The CDR3 runs to 13 residues. In germline, CDR1 is MDHEN, CDR2 SYDVKM. The V gene lost 2 bases and the J gene lost 4 bases, with 6 bases spanning the gap. Together with reference TRBV28 and TRBJ2-1, the CDR3 gives the full variable domain: DVKVTQSSRYLVKRTGEKVFLECVQDMDHENMFWYRQDPGLGLRLIYFSYDVKMKEKGDIPEGYSVSREKKERFSLILESASTNQTSMYLCASSLKGYNEQFFGPGTRLTVL.

The rearrangement joins TRBV6-1 to TRBJ1-1, with D perhaps TRBD1 (5 bases). The CDR3 sequence is 14 residues long. Germline V gene sequence: CDR1 MNHNS, CDR2 SASEGT. V lost 7 bases, J lost 1 base, and 13 bases lay in between. In nucleotides, the CDR3 is TGTGCCAGCACCCGGGACTGGAAGAACACTGAAGCTTTCTTT. It yields the protein CASTRDWKNTEAFF.

This clone has a handful of counts. This chain links TRBV19 with TRBJ1-5; D perhaps matches TRBD1 (5 bases). V was trimmed by 5 bases and J by 7 bases, leaving 15 bases between them. Looked up from germline, CDR1 is LNHDA and CDR2 is SQIVND (reference sequence). The CDR3 spans 14 residues. The CDR3 DNA is TGTGCCAGTAGTTCCTCCACAGGAGGGCAGCCCCAGCATTTT. Translating gives CASSSSTGGQPQHF.

The chain employs TRBV6-1 and TRBJ1-2; no definite D call. The CDR3 contains 12 residues. Germline-derived CDR1 and CDR2 are MNHNS and SASEGT. Trimming removed 9 bases from V and 4 bases from J, with 12 bases in between. The CDR3 DNA reads as TGTGCCAGTCAGGCAACGGCCTATGGCTACACCTTC. It specifies CASQATAYGYTF.

J is TRBJ2-1 and V is TRBV7-8; D possibly corresponds to TRBD1 (6 bases). This CDR3 region has 16 residues. Germline assignment: CDR1 SGHVS and CDR2 FQNEAQ. V shed 5 bases and J shed 4 bases, with 18 bases lying between them. CDR3 in amino acids: CASSPFTGIRYNEQFF. The DNA for the CDR3 is TGTGCCAGCAGCCCGTTTACAGGGATAAGATACAATGAGCAGTTCTTC.

This clone was counted a few times. The chain uses TRBV19 and TRBJ1-2; 8 bases agree with TRBD1. The trim removed 6 bases at V and 4 bases at J, leaving 10 bases unmatched. CDR3 size: 15 residues. CDR1 and CDR2 from the germline V gene are LNHDA and SQIVND (reference sequence). The chain's CDR3 is CASSPGQGGGYGYTF. In DNA, the CDR3 is TGTGCCAGTAGCCCCGGACAGGGCGGCGGCTATGGCTACACCTTC.

This chain uses TRBV5-1 with TRBJ2-3; 7 bases are shared with TRBD2. The CDR3 loop spans 15 amino acids. Germline V gene data show CDR1 as SGHRS and CDR2 as YFSETQ. Germline trimming cut 4 bases from V and 0 bases from J; bases unmatched to any gene: 5. CDR3: CASSPSGTSTDTQYF. The CDR3 DNA follows: TGCGCCAGCAGCCCCAGCGGGACTAGCACAGATACGCAGTATTTT.

The table lists this clone with a few counts. V and J are TRBV10-1 and TRBJ2-1; 12 bases map to TRBD2. The junction had 2 bases not matched to a gene; V was cut back by 2 bases and J by 9 bases. The CDR3 length is 14 residues. In germline, CDR1 is WNHNN, CDR2 SYGVQD (reference sequence). CDR3 DNA: TGCGCCAGCAGTGAGCCGGGACTAGCGGGTGAGCAGTTCTTC. Translation gives CASSEPGLAGEQFF.

This chain connects TRBV30 to TRBJ2-7, with TRBD2 matching 7 bases. The germline gives CDR1 GTSNPN, CDR2 SVGIG (reference sequence). The CDR3 length is 12 residues. Trimming cost V 2 bases and J 12 bases; bases outside gene matches: 10. CDR3 residues: CAWSPGSGGTYF. CDR3 coding DNA: TGTGCCTGGAGTCCAGGCTCCGGGGGGACGTACTTC.

The rearrangement joins TRBV6-1 to TRBJ2-7, with a weak D call TRBD1 (6 bases). Per germline, CDR1 MNHNS and CDR2 SASEGT. CDR3 length: 15 amino acids. Trimming left V 1 base short and J 3 bases short, with 13 bases between. CDR3 DNA: TGTGCCAGCAGTGAAGGGCCGGACAGATACTACGAGCAGTACTTC. It specifies CASSEGPDRYYEQYF.

The chain uses TRBV19 and TRBJ2-1, with 8 bases fitting TRBD2. The CDR3 is made up of 15 amino acids. V was pared by 6 bases and J by 3 bases, with 7 bases of the junction left unmatched. Germline V lookup: CDR1 LNHDA, CDR2 SQIVND (reference sequence). The CDR3 DNA sequence: TGTGCCAGTAGAAGCTTTAGCGGGATCTACAATGAGCAGTTCTTC. This codes for CASRSFSGIYNEQFF.

This chain joins TRBV28 and TRBJ1-2; TRBD1 aligns across 7 bases. The CDR3 has 15 residues. Per germline, CDR1 MDHEN and CDR2 SYDVKM. V was pared by 5 bases and J by 6 bases, with 12 bases of the junction left unmatched. The DNA of the CDR3 is TGTGCCAGCAGTGTCCTCCCCCAGGGGGTGAATGGCTACACCTTC. Translation gives CASSVLPQGVNGYTF.

The V gene is TRBV5-1, the J gene TRBJ1-4, with 7 positions matching TRBD1. J gave up 6 bases and V 4 bases, and 6 bases lay outside the gene matches. The germline gives CDR1 SGHRS, CDR2 YFSETQ. The CDR3 has 14 residues. CDR3 DNA: TGCGCCAGCAGCCTGTCAGGGGGGTATGAAAAACTGTTTTTT. It specifies CASSLSGGYEKLFF.

The rearrangement links TRBV5-1 to TRBJ2-7; D might be TRBD1 (5 bases). Germline-derived CDR1 and CDR2 are SGHRS and YFSETQ. CDR3 length: 12 residues. Trimming pared 3 bases from V and 5 bases from J, leaving 9 bases between. As DNA, the CDR3 is TGCGCCAGCAGCTGGGGCAACGACGAGCAGTACTTC. Its protein product is CASSWGNDEQYF.

The genes are TRBV15 and TRBJ2-3, with TRBD2 identical over 12 bases. V shed 0 bases and J 0 bases; nucleotides not matched to a gene: 22. In germline, CDR1 is LNHNV, CDR2 YYDKDF (reference sequence). The CDR3 covers 24 residues. As DNA, the CDR3 is TGTGCCACCAGCAGAGATAGGACAGGGGTGGGTCTAGCGGGAGGGAGCTCTAGCACAGATACGCAGTATTTT. Protein: CATSRDRTGVGLAGGSSSTDTQYF.